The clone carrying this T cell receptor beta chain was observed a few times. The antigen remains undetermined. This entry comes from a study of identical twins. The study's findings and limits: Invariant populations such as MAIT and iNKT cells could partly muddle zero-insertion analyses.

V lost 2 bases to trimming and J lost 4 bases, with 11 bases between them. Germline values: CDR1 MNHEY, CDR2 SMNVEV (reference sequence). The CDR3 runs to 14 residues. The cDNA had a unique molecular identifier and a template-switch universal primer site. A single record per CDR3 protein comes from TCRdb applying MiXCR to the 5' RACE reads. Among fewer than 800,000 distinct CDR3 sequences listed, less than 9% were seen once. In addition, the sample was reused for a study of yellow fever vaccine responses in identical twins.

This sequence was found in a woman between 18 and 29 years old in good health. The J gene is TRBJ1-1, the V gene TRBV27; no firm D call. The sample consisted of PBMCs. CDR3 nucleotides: TGTGCCAGCAGTTTAATTATGAAGGGCACTGAAGCTTTCTTT. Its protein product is CASSLIMKGTEAFF.